This entry features one TCR beta chain sequence. Its antigen is not identified. This sample was taken from a study of blood T cell dynamics during melanoma immunotherapy. In the study overall: Metastatic melanoma patients received first-line pembrolizumab or nivolumab plus ipilimumab. Overall study findings and caveats: Unlike progressors, later disease-control patients had W3 repertoires gaining clonality or diversity.

Time point given: week 3, after first cycle of checkpoint inhibitor. Each bulk PBMC sample had 300 to 400 ng DNA loaded. Profiled with immunoSEQ multiplex PCR; TCRdb holds only in-frame clones, not every one. The sample holds 15,000 or so clones, roughly 89% seen once. This CDR3 has 15 residues. Germline CDR1 and CDR2: SGHTA and FQGTGA. V lost 5 bases to trimming and J lost 2 bases, with 15 bases between them. The specimen was blood, collected from a patient treated with checkpoint blockade. The sequence was obtained from a human donor with melanoma. The J gene is TRBJ2-5, the V gene TRBV7-3, with D perhaps matching TRBD2 (6 bases). The CDR3 reads CASSHGLAPQETQYF. CDR3 DNA: TGTGCCAGCAGCCATGGCCTAGCGCCGCAAGAGACCCAGTACTTC.